This TCR beta chain stems from a study of glioma-infiltrating T cells listed by TCRdb under 2016. Broadly, across the study: The low-grade gliomas were WHO grade II oligodendrogliomas or astrocytomas, while the glioblastomas were WHO grade IV tumors sampled at initial diagnosis rather than at recurrent diagnosis. The paired cohort was made up of three low-grade glioma patients, several primary glioblastoma patients and three non-glioma patients who contributed non-neoplastic brain tissue. Sequencing coverage of roughly 4.5- to 10-fold of about a million peripheral T cells was targeted for blood libraries. To gauge divergence between tissue and blood T-cell populations, every tissue-infiltrating repertoire was compared against the peripheral blood repertoire from the same patient. Before surgery, glioma patients were given dexamethasone for six or fewer days. Glioma tissue, non-neoplastic brain tissue and matched peripheral blood mononuclear cells were used as sources from which TCR alpha- and beta-chain repertoires were sequenced. Overall study results and their limits: The group comparisons were based on small numbers of patients: three non-neoplastic, three low-grade glioma and roughly eight glioblastoma patients. Only a very small number of CDR3 sequences turned up in both tissue and blood, a result put down to high CDR3 diversity combined with limited sampling. Patients with low tissue-blood divergence were marked by a signature set of shared blood CDR3 motifs, and this signature set was depleted in highly divergent patients. VJ-independent divergence between tissue and blood was found to be below expectation in non-neoplastic patients but above expectation in all gliomas, particularly low-grade gliomas.

The iRepertoire nested amplicon-rescue multiplex PCR (arm-PCR) platform was used to amplify TCR alpha and beta CDR3 regions from RNA. The input for one-step reverse transcription and amplification was roughly 85-400 ng of tissue mRNA or PBMC total RNA. After bead purification, a secondary multiplex PCR added Illumina adapters, and libraries were gel-purified between 200 and 400 bp. Libraries carried internal 6-nucleotide barcodes used for demultiplexing. Libraries were sequenced on an Illumina MiSeq with 2x220 or 2x250 nucleotide paired-end reads. Per the original workflow: Paired reads were merged with FLASH 1.2.11 and aligned to the GRCh37 human genome with BWA-MEM before extracting TRA and TRB reads. An IMGT-derived reference of cassette sequences and CDR3 motifs, with pseudogenes included, was used for V and J assignment. Reads were translated in three frames, and productive CDR3s were defined as those with a C...FGXG motif and no stop codons. Unique combinations of V-J cassette pair and CDR3 amino acid sequence were defined as clonotypes. Hamming distance filtering was applied to reads, with thresholds set by the sequence error rate of each sample in mapped regions. TCRdb reran the public reads through fastp at Q25 and MiXCR, keeping productive beta chains. For every CDR3 protein sequence, its rows merge into one entry that carries the most common genes and DNA. TCRdb, not the original authors, processed these V and J calls. Counted in this sample were a few hundred thousand distinct CDR3 sequences; 41% of them appeared once. The ten largest clones add up to 12% of the sample.

Immediately after resection, surgical brain or tumor specimens were cryofrozen in liquid nitrogen, and peripheral blood cells were collected at the same time. The cysteine opens and the phenylalanine closes a CDR3 of 12 amino acids. The DNA shown is the 36-base CDR3, in frame from base 1. The V and J ends are trimmed by 6 bases and 4 bases, leaving 9 bases between them. Based on the germline V gene, the CDR1 and CDR2 sequences are SNHLY and FYNNEI. This clonotype appeared a few times. Its antigen target is currently unknown. There are no base qualities to consult, and no much larger clone falls within one base.

This TCR was recovered from a human donor with low-grade glioma or glioblastoma, undergoing nonglioma brain surgery, or in good health (not recorded which). What was sequenced was glioma tissue, nonneoplastic brain tissue, or PBMCs (not recorded which). This sequence uses TRBV2 and TRBJ1-2; TRBD1 is possibly the D segment (6 matching bases). The sequence in DNA is TGTGCCAGCAGAAAGGGGGGCTATGGCTACACCTTC. Its product reads: CASRKGGYGYTF.